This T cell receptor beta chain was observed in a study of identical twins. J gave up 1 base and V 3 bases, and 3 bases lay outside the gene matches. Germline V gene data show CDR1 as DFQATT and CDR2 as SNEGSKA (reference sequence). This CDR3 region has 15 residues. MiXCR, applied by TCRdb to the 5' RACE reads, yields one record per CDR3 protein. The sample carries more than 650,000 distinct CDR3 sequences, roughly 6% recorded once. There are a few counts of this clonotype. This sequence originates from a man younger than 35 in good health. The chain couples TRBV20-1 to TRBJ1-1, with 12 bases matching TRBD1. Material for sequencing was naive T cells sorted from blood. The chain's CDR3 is CSARGGQGANTEAFF. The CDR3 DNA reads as TGCAGTGCTAGGGGGGGACAGGGGGCGAACACTGAAGCTTTCTTT.